The clone carrying this T cell receptor beta chain was detected only once. The data derive from a study of control samples from healthy donors and cancer patients. CDR3 length: 15 amino acids. V was cut by 6 bases and J by 1 base, with 15 bases left in between. Germline CDR1 reads SNHLY; CDR2 reads FYNNEI. Here immunoSEQ multiplex PCR was the method, and the copy in TCRdb shows in-frame clones only, minus some. The sample has about 92,000 clones; roughly four fifths are singletons. The gene calls are TRBV2 and TRBJ1-1; TRBD1 might be the D (6 bases). Specimen: blood. This clonotype was obtained from a woman in her sixties in good health. DNA of the CDR3: TGTGCCAGCAGATTAGGACAGCGCGAGAACACTGAAGCTTTCTTT. This sequence encodes CASRLGQRENTEAFF.